One T cell receptor (beta chain) is described in this entry. The Seattle patients, enrolled during active infection, were followed longitudinally. Only in-frame clones appear in the TCRdb table, and some are missing; sequencing was by immunoSEQ multiplex PCR. This table holds more than 200,000 clones, about 91% found once. The germline V and J ends were trimmed by 2 bases and 2 bases, with 11 bases remaining between them. Germline V lookup: CDR1 SGHTA, CDR2 FQGNSA. The CDR3 runs 15 residues. The data stem from a study of blood T cell repertoires in COVID-19. Sequenced: peripheral blood. This chain connects TRBV7-2 to TRBJ2-3; a weak D match, TRBD1 (5 bases). The sequence came from a woman in her 30s with COVID-19, enrolled during active disease. CDR3 in DNA: TGTGCCAGCAGCTTAACAGGCCGTTTCACAGATACGCAGTATTTT. Translation gives CASSLTGRFTDTQYF.